This TCR beta chain was identified in a study of cytomegalovirus exposure and HLA in healthy donors. Study-wide context: Ancestry clustering placed about 80% of under 450 genotyped donors in the Caucasian-associated cluster.

The PCR was carried out with 60 Vbeta primers and 13 Jbeta primers. The authors' processing: The count from a later analysis was 79 million or so unique TCR beta chains, 9.5 million to 13 million of them shared. The repertoire was sequenced with immunoSEQ multiplex PCR; TCRdb's copy has only in-frame clones and lacks some. V and J calls and clone size are those listed in that table; D and trimming were worked out from the DNA. The top ten clones hold roughly 2.1% of a sample with about 280,000 clones, roughly 90% of them seen once. With 1 base removed from V and 0 bases from J, the gap between germline ends came to 15 bases. Germline CDR1 and CDR2: LNHDA and SQIVND (reference sequence). There are 18 residues in the CDR3. Study-wide points: Later analysis identified a missense DCLRE1C variant that was linked to TCR beta V- and J-gene trimming. In a later analysis, HLA-associated TCR beta chains were more clonally expanded than equally common others.

Note on this clone: What it binds is unknown.

Sequenced: PBMCs. The sequence was collected from a woman under 30 in good health and CMV-seronegative. This rearrangement joins TRBV19 to TRBJ1-4; D not resolved. The CDR3 DNA is TGTGCCAGTAGTATAGGTCGCACGGGGAGTTCAACTAATGAAAAACTGTTTTTT. Translating it yields CASSIGRTGSSTNEKLFF.